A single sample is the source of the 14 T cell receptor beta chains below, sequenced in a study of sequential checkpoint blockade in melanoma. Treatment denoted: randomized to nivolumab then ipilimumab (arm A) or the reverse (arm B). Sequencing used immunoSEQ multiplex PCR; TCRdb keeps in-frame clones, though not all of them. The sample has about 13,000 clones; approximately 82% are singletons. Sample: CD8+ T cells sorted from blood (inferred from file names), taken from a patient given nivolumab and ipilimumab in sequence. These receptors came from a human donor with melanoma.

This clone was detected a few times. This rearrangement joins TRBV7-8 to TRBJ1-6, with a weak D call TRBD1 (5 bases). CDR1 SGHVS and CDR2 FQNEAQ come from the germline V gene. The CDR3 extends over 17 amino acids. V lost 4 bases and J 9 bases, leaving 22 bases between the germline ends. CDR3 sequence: CASSSHDRWGGGSPLHF. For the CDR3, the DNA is TGTGCCAGCAGCTCCCACGACAGATGGGGAGGAGGTTCACCCCTCCACTTT.

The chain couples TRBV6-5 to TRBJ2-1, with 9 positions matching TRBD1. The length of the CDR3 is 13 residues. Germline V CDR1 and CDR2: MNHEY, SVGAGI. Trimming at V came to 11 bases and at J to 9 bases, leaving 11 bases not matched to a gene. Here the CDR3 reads CAAQGADFVEQFF. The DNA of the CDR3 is TGTGCCGCACAGGGGGCGGACTTTGTTGAGCAGTTCTTC.

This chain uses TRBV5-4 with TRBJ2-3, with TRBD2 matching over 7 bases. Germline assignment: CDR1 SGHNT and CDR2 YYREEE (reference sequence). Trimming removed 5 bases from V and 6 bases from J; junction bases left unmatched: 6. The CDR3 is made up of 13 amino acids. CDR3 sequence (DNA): TGTGCCAGCAGGGGGGAGGGCCTCGATACGCAGTATTTT. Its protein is CASRGEGLDTQYF.

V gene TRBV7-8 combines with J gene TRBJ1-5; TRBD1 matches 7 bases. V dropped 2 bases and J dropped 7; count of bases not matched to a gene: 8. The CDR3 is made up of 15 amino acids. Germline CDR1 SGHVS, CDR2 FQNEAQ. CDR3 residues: CASSLRGQERQPQHF. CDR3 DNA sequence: TGTGCCAGCAGCTTAAGGGGGCAGGAGAGGCAGCCCCAGCATTTT.

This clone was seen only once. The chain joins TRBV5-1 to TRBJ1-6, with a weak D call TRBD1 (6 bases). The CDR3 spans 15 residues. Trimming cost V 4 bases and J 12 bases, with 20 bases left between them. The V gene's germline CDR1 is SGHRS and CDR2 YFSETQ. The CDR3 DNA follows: TGCGCCAGCAGCCTTTCGGGGGGCACCGCTGAACCCCTCCACTTT. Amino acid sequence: CASSLSGGTAEPLHF.

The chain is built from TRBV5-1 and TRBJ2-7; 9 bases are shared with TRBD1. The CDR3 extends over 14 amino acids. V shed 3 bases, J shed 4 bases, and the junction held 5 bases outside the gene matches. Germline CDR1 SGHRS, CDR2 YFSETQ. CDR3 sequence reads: CASSWGTGSYEQYF. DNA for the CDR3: TGCGCCAGCAGCTGGGGGACAGGGTCATACGAGCAGTACTTC.

CDR3 nucleotides: TGTGCCAGCAGCGTAGGCGGGGAAGGCCAGCCCCAGCATTTT. It is translated as CASSVGGEGQPQHF. V usage is TRBV9 and J usage is TRBJ1-5; D ambiguous. Trimming pared 0 bases from V and 7 bases from J, leaving 11 bases between. The CDR3 totals 14 residues. CDR1 and CDR2 (germline): SGDLS, YYNGEE.

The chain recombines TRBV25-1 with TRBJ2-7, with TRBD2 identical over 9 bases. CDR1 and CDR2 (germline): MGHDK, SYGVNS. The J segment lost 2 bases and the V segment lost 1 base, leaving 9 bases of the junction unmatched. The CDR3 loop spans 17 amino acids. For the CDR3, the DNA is TGTGCCAGCAGTGAATTAAGTCGGCGGGAGGGTGCCTACGAGCAGTACTTC. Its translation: CASSELSRREGAYEQYF.

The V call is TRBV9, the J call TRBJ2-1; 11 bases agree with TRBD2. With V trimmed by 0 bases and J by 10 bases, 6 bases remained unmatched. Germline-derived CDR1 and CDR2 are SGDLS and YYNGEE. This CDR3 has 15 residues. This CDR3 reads CASSVDSGGAREQFF. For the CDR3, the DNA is TGTGCCAGCAGCGTAGATAGCGGGGGGGCCAGGGAGCAGTTCTTC.

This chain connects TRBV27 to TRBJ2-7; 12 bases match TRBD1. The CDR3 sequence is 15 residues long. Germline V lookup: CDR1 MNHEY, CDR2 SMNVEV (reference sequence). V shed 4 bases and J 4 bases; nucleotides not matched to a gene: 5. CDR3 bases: TGTGCCAGCAGTTATCGGGACAGGGGGCGATACGAGCAGTACTTC. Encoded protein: CASSYRDRGRYEQYF.

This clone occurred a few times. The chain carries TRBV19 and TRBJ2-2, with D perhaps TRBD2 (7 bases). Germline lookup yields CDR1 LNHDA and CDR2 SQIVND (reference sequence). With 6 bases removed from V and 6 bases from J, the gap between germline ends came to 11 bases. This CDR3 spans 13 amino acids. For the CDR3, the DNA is TGTGCCAGTAGGGGGGGGGCGCCCGGGGAGCTGTTTTTT. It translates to CASRGGAPGELFF.

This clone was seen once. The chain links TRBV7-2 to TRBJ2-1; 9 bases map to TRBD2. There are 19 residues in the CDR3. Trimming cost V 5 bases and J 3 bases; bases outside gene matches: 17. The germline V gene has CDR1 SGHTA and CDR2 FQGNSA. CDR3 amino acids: CASSKEGLAGLSFYNEQFF. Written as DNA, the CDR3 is TGTGCCAGCAGCAAAGAAGGGCTAGCGGGATTATCTTTCTACAATGAGCAGTTCTTC.

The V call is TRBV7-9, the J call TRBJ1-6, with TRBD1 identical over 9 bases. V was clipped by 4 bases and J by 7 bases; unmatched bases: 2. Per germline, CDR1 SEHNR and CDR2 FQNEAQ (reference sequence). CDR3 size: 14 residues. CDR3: CASSSTGGNSPLHF. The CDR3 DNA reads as TGTGCCAGCAGCTCAACAGGGGGCAATTCACCCCTCCACTTT. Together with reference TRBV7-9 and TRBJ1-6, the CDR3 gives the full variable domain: DTGVSQNPRHKITKRGQNVTFRCDPISEHNRLYWYRQTLGQGPEFLTYFQNEAQLEKSRLLSDRFSAERPKGSFSTLEIQRTEQGDSAMYLCASSSTGGNSPLHFGNGTRLTVT.

The DNA for the CDR3 is TGTGCCAGCAGGGGACAGGATAATTCACCCCTCCACTTT. It specifies CASRGQDNSPLHF. The J gene is TRBJ1-6, the V gene TRBV9; TRBD1 matches 8 bases. Losses at the gene ends were 5 bases for V and 5 bases for J; bases not matched to a gene: 0. This CDR3 has 13 residues. Germline CDR1 and CDR2: SGDLS and YYNGEE. Variable domain in full (rest from reference TRBV9 and TRBJ1-6): DSGVTQTPKHLITATGQRVTLRCSPRSGDLSVYWYQQSLDQGLQFLIQYYNGEERAKGNILERFSAQQFPDLHSELNLSSLELGDSALYFCASRGQDNSPLHFGNGTRLTVT.